This TCR beta chain was identified during a study of shared clonotypes between healthy human individuals. Across the whole study: Donors had three CD4 naive, three CD4 memory, two CD8 naive and one CD8 memory plate apiece.

As originally analysed: Without quality scores, immunoSEQ junctional reads could not be filtered like full-length reads. Sequencing used immunoSEQ multiplex PCR; TCRdb keeps in-frame clones, though not all of them. V, J and clone size are taken as reported in that table, and D and trimming were inferred from the DNA itself. The top ten hold 0.13% of the sample, which has 2,100,000 or so clones, under 97% seen once. Germline assignment: CDR1 MNHNY and CDR2 SVGAGI (reference sequence). This CDR3 has 15 amino acids. With 0 bases clipped from V and 4 bases from J, the junction kept 4 bases outside the gene matches. Only one count was recorded for this clone. Its antigen is as yet unknown. Whole-study findings and limits: Genetic and exposure-history diversity was limited by the few donors. Generation probability values for non-shared clonotypes were lower than those for clonotypes shared by all four donors.

The sequencing input was naive CD4+ T cells sorted from blood. Specified subset: CD45RA+ positively selected. This sequence originates from a man aged 18 to 30 in good health. The chain employs TRBV6-6 and TRBJ2-3, with 7 positions matching TRBD2. The DNA of the CDR3 is TGTGCCAGCAGTTACTCGCGGGAGAGGCCAGATACGCAGTATTTT. Protein product: CASSYSRERPDTQYF.